The 3 T cell receptor beta chains given below trace back to one sample, sequenced in a study of PD-L1 blockade in urothelial cancer. Time point meaning: pretreatment peripheral blood. Assay: immunoSEQ multiplex PCR; the TCRdb copy retains only in-frame clones and omits some. The sample contains roughly 40,000 clones, about nine tenths of which appear only once. Sequenced here: PBMCs, sampled around atezolizumab (anti-PD-L1) treatment. Receptor source: an older woman with urothelial cancer.

The chain has TRBV19 and TRBJ2-3; 7 bases line up with TRBD1. There are 15 residues in the CDR3. In germline, CDR1 is LNHDA, CDR2 SQIVND (reference sequence). Losses at the gene ends were 5 bases for V and 0 bases for J; bases not matched to a gene: 5. The CDR3 loop reads CASSLTGMSTDTQYF. Written as DNA, the CDR3 is TGTGCCAGTAGTTTGACAGGGATGAGCACAGATACGCAGTATTTT.

This chain connects TRBV4-1 to TRBJ1-3; the D is unclear. Trimming shortened V by 0 bases and J by 4 bases, and 10 bases separated the two germline ends. Germline CDR1 and CDR2: MGHRA and YSYEKL. The CDR3 extends over 15 amino acids. In DNA, the CDR3 is TGCGCCAGCAGCCAAGATCTATCGAGGGGAAACACCATATATTTT. Its translation is CASSQDLSRGNTIYF.

The J gene is TRBJ2-7, the V gene TRBV6-6, with 9 bases identical to TRBD1. Per the germline V gene, CDR1 is MNHNY and CDR2 is SVGAGI (reference sequence). The ends lost 8 bases at V and 3 bases at J; junction bases unmatched: 11. The CDR3 sequence is 15 residues long. The CDR3, as DNA: TGTGCCAGCGGTACAGGGGGCGCGTCTGGCTACGAGCAGTACTTC. It encodes CASGTGGASGYEQYF.